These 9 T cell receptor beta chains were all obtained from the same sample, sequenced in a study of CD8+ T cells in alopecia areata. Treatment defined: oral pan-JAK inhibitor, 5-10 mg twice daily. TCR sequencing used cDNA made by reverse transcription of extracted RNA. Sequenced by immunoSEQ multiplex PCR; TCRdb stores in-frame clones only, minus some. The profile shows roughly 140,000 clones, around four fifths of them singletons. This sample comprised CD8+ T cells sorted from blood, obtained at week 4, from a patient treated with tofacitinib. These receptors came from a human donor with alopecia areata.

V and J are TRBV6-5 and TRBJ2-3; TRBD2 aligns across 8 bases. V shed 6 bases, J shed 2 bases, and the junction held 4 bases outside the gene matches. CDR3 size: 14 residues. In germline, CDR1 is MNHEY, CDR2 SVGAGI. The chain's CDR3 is CASSLAGLTDTQYF. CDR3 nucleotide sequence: TGTGCCAGCAGCCTAGCGGGTCTCACAGATACGCAGTATTTT.

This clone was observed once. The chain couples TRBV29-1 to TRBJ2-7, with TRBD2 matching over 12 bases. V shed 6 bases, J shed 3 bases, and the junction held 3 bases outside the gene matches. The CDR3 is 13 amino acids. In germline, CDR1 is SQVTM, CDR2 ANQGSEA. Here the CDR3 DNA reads TGCAGCGTACTAGCGGGGGGTTTCTACGAGCAGTACTTC. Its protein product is CSVLAGGFYEQYF.

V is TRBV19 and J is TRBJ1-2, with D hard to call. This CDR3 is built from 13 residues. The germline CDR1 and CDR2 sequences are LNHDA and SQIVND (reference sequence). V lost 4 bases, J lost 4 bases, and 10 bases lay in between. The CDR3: CASSTLGSYGYTF. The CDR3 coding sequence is TGTGCCAGTAGTACCCTAGGAAGCTATGGCTACACCTTC.

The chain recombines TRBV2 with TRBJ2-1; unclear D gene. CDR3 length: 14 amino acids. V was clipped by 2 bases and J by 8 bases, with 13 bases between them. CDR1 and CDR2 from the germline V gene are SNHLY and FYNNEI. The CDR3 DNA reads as TGTGCCAGCAGTGAAACGGCTAGTTTTGATGAGCAGTTCTTC. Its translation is CASSETASFDEQFF.

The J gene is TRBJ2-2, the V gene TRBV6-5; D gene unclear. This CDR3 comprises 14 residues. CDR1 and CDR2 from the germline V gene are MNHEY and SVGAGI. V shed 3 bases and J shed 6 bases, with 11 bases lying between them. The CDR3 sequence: CASSYFGSAGELFF. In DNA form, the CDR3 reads TGTGCCAGCAGTTATTTCGGGTCGGCCGGGGAGCTGTTTTTT.

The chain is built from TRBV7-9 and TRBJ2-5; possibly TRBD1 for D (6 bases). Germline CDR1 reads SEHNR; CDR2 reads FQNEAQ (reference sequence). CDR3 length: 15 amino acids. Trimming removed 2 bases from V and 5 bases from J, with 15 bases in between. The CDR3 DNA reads TGTGCCAGCAGCTTACAGGAAGGGGGTGCGGAGACCCAGTACTTC. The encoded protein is CASSLQEGGAETQYF.

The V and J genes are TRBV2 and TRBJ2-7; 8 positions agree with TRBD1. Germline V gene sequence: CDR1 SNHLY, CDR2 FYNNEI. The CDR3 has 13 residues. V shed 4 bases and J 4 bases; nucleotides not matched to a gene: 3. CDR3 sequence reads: CASSAGGTYEQYF. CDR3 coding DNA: TGTGCCAGCAGTGCAGGGGGCACTTACGAGCAGTACTTC. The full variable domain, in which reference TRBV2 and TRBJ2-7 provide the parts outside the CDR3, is EPEVTQTPSHQVTQMGQEVILRCVPISNHLYFYWYRQILGQKVEFLVSFYNNEISEKSEIFDDQFSVERPDGSNFTLKIRSTKLEDSAMYFCASSAGGTYEQYFGPGTRLTVT.

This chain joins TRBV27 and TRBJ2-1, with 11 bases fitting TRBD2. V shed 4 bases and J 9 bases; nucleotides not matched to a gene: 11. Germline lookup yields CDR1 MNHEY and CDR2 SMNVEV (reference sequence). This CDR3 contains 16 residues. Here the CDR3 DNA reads TGTGCCAGCAGTTCCCTGACTAGCGGGGCCTCCAGTGAGCAGTTCTTC. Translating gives CASSSLTSGASSEQFF.

The CDR3 reads CASSFASGGAETQYF. The CDR3 DNA follows: TGTGCCAGCAGCTTCGCTAGCGGGGGGGCGGAGACCCAGTACTTC. The V and J genes are TRBV5-4 and TRBJ2-5, with 12 bases that match TRBD2. CDR3 length equals 15 residues. Germline V gene sequence: CDR1 SGHNT, CDR2 YYREEE (reference sequence). The ends lost 2 bases at V and 5 bases at J; junction bases unmatched: 4.